The following is a T cell receptor beta chain sequence with its context. The antigen it binds to is not known. Sequencing ends 3 residues short of the CDR3 end; the germline J gene provides the rest. The sample's treatment or condition, from its label and the paper: autologous CTL019 cells: CD19 CAR with 4-1BB and CD3 zeta domains. The CD19 CAR incorporated TCR zeta and 4-1BB costimulatory signaling domains. T cells for CTL019 manufacturing were collected from peripheral blood by leukapheresis. The DNeasy Blood and Tissue Kit was used to extract genomic DNA from pre-infusion T cells, peripheral blood, or sorted post-infusion T cells. The CDR3 has 12 amino acids, counting the end cysteine and phenylalanine. Of the CDR3's DNA, 27 bases were read; they are in frame from base 1. Per the germline V gene, MNHEY is the CDR1 and SVGEGT is the CDR2. This specimen belongs to a study of TET2 disruption in CD19-targeted CAR T cells listed by TCRdb under 2018. For the study in its entirety: The number of samples was determined by the original clinical trial design and by which samples were available, and no additional inclusion criteria were applied. What the research found in general, with its limitations: The conclusions drawn about the patient's CAR T cells were based on extensive analysis of just one subject.

TCR beta chain deep sequencing was performed with the immunoSEQ assay. Per the source publication's procedure: Only productive TCR beta rearrangements were used to calculate clonotype frequencies. TCRdb's version of the immuneACCESS table is confined to in-frame rearrangements and falls short of the full clone set. An unresolved V gene accounts for under half of the shortfall where checked; the remainder is of unknown origin. The V and J calls and clone size were taken over from that table, and D and trimming were inferred from the DNA. The data table for this sample lists 25,000 to 30,000 clones. Under 2.5% of the sample goes to the ten largest clones.

Material: CD8- CAR+ T cells sorted from cultured blood T cells, obtained for CD19 CAR T cell therapy. The cell subset or site label here, explained by the study, means: CD8-negative CAR-positive T cells from the infusion product. This sequence was found in a man aged 70-80 years with chronic lymphocytic leukemia. The chain joins TRBV6-2 or TRBV6-3 to TRBJ2-2; the D segment could be TRBD1, given 5 matching bases. The CDR3 corresponds to CASSPDQGELFF. The sequenced part of the CDR3 DNA is TGTGCCAGCAGTCCCGACCAGGGCGAG.